This TCR beta chain came from a study of shared clonotypes between healthy human individuals. The study drew all its donors from Caucasian adults living in Nashville, Tennessee. The unsorted samples had tens of millions of PBMCs used for genomic DNA. The protocol was immunoSEQ multiplex PCR, while the TCRdb copy is restricted to in-frame clones and leaves out a portion. The data show around 430,000 clones, 79% seen once. The TCR originated in a woman aged 35 to 49 in good health. Some clones in this sample may be carry-over from other donors' samples. The sequencing input was PBMCs.

CDR3 protein: CASSADKRKAFF. Here the CDR3 DNA reads TGTGCCAGTAGTGCTGACAAACGCAAAGCTTTCTTT. This chain joins TRBV19 and TRBJ1-1, with D hard to call. Germline V CDR1 and CDR2: LNHDA, SQIVND (reference sequence). The CDR3 is 12 residues long. V was pared by 5 bases and J by 9 bases, with 13 bases between.